This T cell receptor (beta chain) was found in a study of shared clonotypes between healthy human individuals. Points from the study as a whole: Clonotypes shared by all four sorted-subset donors had higher generation probabilities than non-shared clonotypes. Although depth was large, rarefaction showed that sequencing of the sorted subsets was incomplete.

Data came from immunoSEQ multiplex PCR; TCRdb stores just in-frame clones and leaves some out. The sample has some 2 million clones; approximately 95% are singletons. Germline V gives CDR1 SGHNT, CDR2 YYREEE (reference sequence). The CDR3 length is 16 residues. V shed 4 bases and J shed 3 bases, with 16 bases lying between them. Remarks on this clone: As yet, its antigen is unknown.

The naive CD8 population came from CD45RO-negative cells selected for CCR7, without terminally differentiated effector memory CD45RA+ cells. Sequences were obtained from naive CD8+ T cells sorted from blood. This TCR came from a young man in good health. The V call is TRBV5-4, the J call TRBJ2-2; TRBD2 is a possible D gene (5 bases). CDR3 sequence: CASSQQGLGYTGELFF. Written as DNA, the CDR3 is TGTGCCAGCAGCCAGCAAGGACTCGGTTACACCGGGGAGCTGTTTTTT.